This T cell receptor (beta chain) appears in the sequencing data of a study of blood T cell repertoires in COVID-19. V gave up 0 bases and J gave up 4 bases; unmatched junction bases: 3. CDR3 length: 15 amino acids. Germline CDR1 is MGHRA and CDR2 is YSYEKL. TCRdb's table, derived via immunoSEQ multiplex PCR, lists solely in-frame clones and lacks some. The sample has under 200,000 clones; approximately 80% are singletons. Input material: PBMCs or T cells enriched from blood (not recorded which). The TCR comes from a woman between 50 and 59 years old who had recovered from COVID-19. The J gene is TRBJ1-2, the V gene TRBV4-1; 9 bases map to TRBD1. This chain's CDR3 is CASSQDAGQGYGYTF. CDR3 sequence (DNA): TGCGCCAGCAGCCAAGATGCGGGACAGGGCTATGGCTACACCTTC.